This TCR beta chain comes out of a study of beta chain features in type 1 diabetes. Overall study findings and caveats: Shortening of TCRB CDR3s, moderate but significant, appeared in all four CD4+ subsets of Type 1 diabetes patients. Among type 1 diabetes patients, VDJ junctions had fewer insertions and more deletions. PCR might favor shorter templates, equally in patients and controls.

TCRB transcripts that were expressed got sequenced, as all of the isolated RNA had been reverse transcribed. Sequenced by immunoSEQ multiplex PCR; TCRdb stores in-frame clones only, minus some. The data show a few hundred thousand clones, 16% seen once. A single heparinised blood sample, averaging roughly 110 mL, was obtained per donor. Markers CD45RO/CCR7/CD25/CD127/CD95/CD27 served to sort CD4+ naive, central memory, regulatory and stem cell-like memory cells. V was pared by 6 bases and J by 3 bases, with 16 bases between. CDR1 and CDR2 (germline): SQVTM, ANQGSEA. The CDR3 extends over 14 amino acids. Turning to this clone: Its antigen is currently unknown.

The sequencing input was naive CD4+ T cells from blood. The receptor was isolated from a man younger than 40 with type 1 diabetes. The chain joins TRBV29-1 to TRBJ2-3, with D perhaps being TRBD1 or TRBD2 (5 bases each). The CDR3 loop is CSVGRDGTTDTQYF. The CDR3, as DNA: TGCAGCGTGGGAAGGGACGGAACTACAGATACGCAGTATTTT.